These T cell receptor beta chains were read from a single sample in a study of response to subunit inactivated influenza vaccine. TCRdb passed the RT-PCR reads through MiXCR, listing each CDR3 protein once. This sample has roughly 670,000 distinct CDR3 sequences; approximately 15% occur once, and the top ten carry approximately 7.6%. Sequenced here: PBMCs from blood, sampled around 14 days before vaccination. These receptors originate from a man aged 45-65 years who received an inactivated influenza vaccine. The conserved cysteine and the conserved F or W are not part of the CDR3 here. Size tells how often a clone was seen (once, few, many) or the class of an expanded clone, and some rows leave it out.

>TRBV7-9|TRBJ2-1|few
ASSLRPGQTYNEQF
>TRBV28|TRBJ2-7|.
ASSFGGNWDGSYEQY
>TRBV6-2/TRBV6-3|TRBJ2-1|.
ASSYSGLPDLTYNEQF
>TRBV12-3/TRBV12-4|TRBJ2-1|many
ASTFSGGFYNEQF
>TRBV6-2/TRBV6-3|TRBJ1-5|.
ASSYQGYGDQPQH
>TRBV29-1|TRBJ2-1|few
SGRTSGSLPYNEQF
>TRBV4-2|TRBJ2-7|.
ASSQLGASYEQY
>TRBV9|TRBJ2-1|few
ASSVGDLSSYNEQF
>TRBV6-1|TRBJ1-6|few
ASSETTASSYNSPLH
>TRBV20-1|TRBJ2-3|few
SARAVHRVRDTQY
>TRBV6-5|TRBJ1-4|many
ASSYSRFGGANEKLF
>TRBV7-3|TRBJ2-3|few
ASSLTATGAQY
>TRBV5-5|TRBJ2-1|.
ASSLGASLNNEQF
>TRBV5-1|TRBJ2-7|few
ASSLAGDSGSSYEQY
>TRBV15|TRBJ2-2|.
ATSRGTVNTGELF
>TRBV27|TRBJ2-3|.
ASRNELDTQY
>TRBV29-1|TRBJ2-3|once
SVDAGAQKDMQY
>TRBV19|TRBJ2-5|.
ASSPEDRASGETQY
>TRBV12-3/TRBV12-4|TRBJ2-1|.
ASSSSIPGSNEQF
>TRBV7-6|TRBJ2-2|.
ASSAQISNTGELF
>TRBV10-3|TRBJ2-6|.
AISAADGRSGANVLT
>TRBV4-2|TRBJ2-3|.
ASSQDWLGQGMTDTQY
>TRBV25-1|TRBJ1-1|few
ASRRQRGTEAF
>TRBV12-3/TRBV12-4|TRBJ1-6|few
ASSPSDRGNSPLH
>TRBV28|TRBJ1-2|few
ASTPRSYGYT